The rows below give T cell receptor beta chains drawn from one sample of a study of shared clonotypes between healthy human individuals. The repertoire was sequenced with immunoSEQ multiplex PCR; TCRdb's copy has only in-frame clones and lacks some. This sample has around 2,000,000 clones, with roughly 94% found just once. The sequencing sample was made of naive CD4+ T cells sorted from blood. The source of these receptors is a man aged 18 to 29 in good health. Both conserved end residues are part of each CDR3. Each record gives: V gene, D gene, CDR3 protein. The D gene is left open where the match is weak.

v_gene: TRBV9
d_gene: .
CDR3aa: CASSVGPTNTEAFF

v_gene: TRBV6-1
d_gene: .
CDR3aa: CASSDFRAGDTGELFF

v_gene: TRBV5-1
d_gene: .
CDR3aa: CASSPEGGYEQYF

v_gene: TRBV7-3
d_gene: .
CDR3aa: CASSELGANEQFF

v_gene: TRBV4-1
d_gene: .
CDR3aa: CASSQGPPGLHQPQHF

v_gene: TRBV7-6
d_gene: TRBD1
CDR3aa: CASSSGQGDTEAFF

v_gene: TRBV5-1
d_gene: TRBD1
CDR3aa: CASSESGTGGFSEAFF

v_gene: TRBV5-1
d_gene: TRBD1
CDR3aa: CASSLANGQGNPGNTIYF

v_gene: TRBV19
d_gene: .
CDR3aa: CASSIASGPTNTEAFF

v_gene: TRBV6-1
d_gene: .
CDR3aa: CASSDRADTQYF

v_gene: TRBV5-1
d_gene: .
CDR3aa: CASSLGGPPYNEQFF

v_gene: TRBV5-1
d_gene: .
CDR3aa: CASSLGVLGRTDSYEQYF

v_gene: TRBV5-4
d_gene: .
CDR3aa: CASSLGTTGPGTEAFF

v_gene: TRBV28
d_gene: TRBD1
CDR3aa: CASSSPGQGVNGYTF

v_gene: TRBV6-1
d_gene: .
CDR3aa: CASRTQEGNTGELFF

v_gene: TRBV29-1
d_gene: TRBD1
CDR3aa: CSVGGQGNTEAFF

v_gene: TRBV11-3
d_gene: .
CDR3aa: CASSLGDRLSRSYNEQFF

v_gene: TRBV30
d_gene: .
CDR3aa: CACGGGQETQYF

v_gene: TRBV7-2
d_gene: TRBD2
CDR3aa: CASSLTSGIYNEQFF

v_gene: TRBV5-1
d_gene: TRBD2
CDR3aa: CASSSTSGGRDTQYF

v_gene: TRBV19
d_gene: .
CDR3aa: CASSLSSGGANSPLHF

v_gene: TRBV7-2
d_gene: .
CDR3aa: CASSLEASSTDTQYF

v_gene: TRBV5-8
d_gene: TRBD1
CDR3aa: CASSWDRLPEKLFF

v_gene: TRBV7-2
d_gene: TRBD1
CDR3aa: CASSFGTGTGNTIYF

v_gene: TRBV5-6
d_gene: .
CDR3aa: CASSFGGGTEAFF

v_gene: TRBV18
d_gene: TRBD2
CDR3aa: CASSRRPGLADEGEQYF

v_gene: TRBV7-9
d_gene: .
CDR3aa: CASSLAGAAEAFF

v_gene: TRBV10-3
d_gene: TRBD1
CDR3aa: CAISGTGGSYNEQFF

v_gene: TRBV6-6
d_gene: .
CDR3aa: CASSPNRRQNTEAFF

v_gene: TRBV9
d_gene: .
CDR3aa: CASSVAGSEQYF

v_gene: TRBV28
d_gene: TRBD1
CDR3aa: CASRPGQLNTEAFF

v_gene: TRBV6-1
d_gene: TRBD1
CDR3aa: CASSTRQGGGETQYF

v_gene: TRBV28
d_gene: .
CDR3aa: CASRKMSGVISSNQPQHF

v_gene: TRBV5-1
d_gene: .
CDR3aa: CASSSGTYEKLFF

v_gene: TRBV6-5
d_gene: .
CDR3aa: CASSYGRRSPETQYF

v_gene: TRBV4-1
d_gene: .
CDR3aa: CASRRGRENTEAFF

v_gene: TRBV4-2
d_gene: .
CDR3aa: CASSQDPRDEQYF

v_gene: TRBV7-8
d_gene: .
CDR3aa: CASSSPGQTGAYEQYF

v_gene: TRBV28
d_gene: TRBD2
CDR3aa: CASSLSTSGGPSTDTQYF

v_gene: TRBV7-3
d_gene: .
CDR3aa: CASSLTGAERQQFF